The entry that follows covers one TCR beta chain sequence. This CDR3 is built from 14 residues. Between the trimmed V and J ends, which lost 3 bases and 7 bases, there was a span of 10 bases. The germline V gene encodes CDR1 LGHDT and CDR2 YNNKEL (reference sequence). This record comes from a study of blood T cell repertoires in COVID-19. As for the study in general: The samples span acute and convalescent COVID-19 from the United States, Italy and Spain. Nucleic acid was either cDNA or gDNA, and it came from T cells, B-cell-depleted T cells, or PBMCs.

As processed by the authors: Amplification with reference gene primers provided the estimates of nucleated cell counts. The protocol was immunoSEQ multiplex PCR, while the TCRdb copy is restricted to in-frame clones and leaves out a portion. V and J calls plus clone size are reproduced from that table; the DNA served to infer D and trimming. The repertoire holds over 70,000 clones, with approximately 89% as singletons. The chain combines TRBV3-1 (or the pseudogene TRBV3-2) with TRBJ1-6; D may be TRBD1 (6 bases). The sequenced sample consisted of peripheral blood. This clonotype was sampled from an elderly woman with acute or convalescent COVID-19. CDR3 protein: CASSQVTGNSPLHF. The DNA for the CDR3 is TGTGCCAGCAGCCAGGTTACAGGGAATTCACCCCTCCACTTT.